The 20 T cell receptor beta chains reported below all come from one sample, sequenced in a study of blood T cell repertoires in COVID-19. TCRdb's copy holds only in-frame clones and misses some; the assay was immunoSEQ multiplex PCR. This table holds 69,000 or so clones, nearly 90% found once. Sequenced sample: peripheral blood. All receptors come from a man over 45 with acute or convalescent COVID-19.

V gene TRBV5-1 combines with J gene TRBJ1-1; D is perhaps TRBD1 (5 bases). Deletions cut 5 bases from V and 1 base from J, with 12 bases between. This CDR3 region has 14 residues. Per germline, CDR1 SGHRS and CDR2 YFSETQ. Here the CDR3 reads CASRGEKPNTEAFF. The CDR3 DNA reads TGCGCCAGCAGAGGGGAAAAACCGAACACTGAAGCTTTCTTT.

The chain is built from TRBV6-6 and TRBJ1-6; possible D gene TRBD1, 5 bases. CDR1 is MNHNY and CDR2 is SVGAGI in the germline V gene (reference sequence). This CDR3 region has 14 residues. The germline V and J ends were trimmed by 6 bases and 3 bases, with 9 bases remaining between them. This chain's CDR3 is CASSQGSYNSPLHF. The CDR3 bases are TGTGCCAGCAGCCAGGGAAGCTATAATTCACCCCTCCACTTT.

The chain joins TRBV30 to TRBJ2-7; a possible D gene is TRBD2 (6 bases). Germline CDR1 is GTSNPN and CDR2 is SVGIG (reference sequence). The CDR3 spans 14 residues. The ends were cut back, 0 bases at V and 0 bases at J, with 9 bases in the middle. The CDR3 here is CAWSVPGSSYEQYF. CDR3 in DNA: TGTGCCTGGAGTGTACCCGGGAGCTCCTACGAGCAGTACTTC.

This clone was counted between two and nine times. This chain joins TRBV2 and TRBJ1-2, with D possibly being TRBD1 (6 bases). Deletions cut 3 bases from V and 1 base from J, with 6 bases between. The length of the CDR3 is 13 residues. Germline-derived CDR1 and CDR2 are SNHLY and FYNNEI. CDR3 residues: CASSDRGNYGYTF. The CDR3 DNA reads as TGTGCCAGCAGTGACAGGGGTAACTATGGCTACACCTTC. The entire variable domain, with the rest obtained from reference TRBV2 and TRBJ1-2, is as follows: EPEVTQTPSHQVTQMGQEVILRCVPISNHLYFYWYRQILGQKVEFLVSFYNNEISEKSEIFDDQFSVERPDGSNFTLKIRSTKLEDSAMYFCASSDRGNYGYTFGSGTRLTVV.

The chain joins TRBV4-2 to TRBJ2-3; D uncertain. The CDR3 length is 17 residues. CDR1 and CDR2 (germline): LGHNA, YNFKEQ. Trimming cost V 4 bases and J 3 bases, with 20 bases left between them. CDR3 sequence: CASSPAGTTQPTDTQYF. Written as DNA, the CDR3 is TGTGCCAGCAGCCCAGCCGGTACTACGCAGCCGACAGATACGCAGTATTTT.

The chain uses TRBV19 and TRBJ2-2; D gene ambiguous. The CDR3 is 18 amino acids. Deletions cut 5 bases from V and 6 bases from J, with 25 bases between. Germline CDR1 and CDR2: LNHDA and SQIVND (reference sequence). The CDR3 coding sequence is TGTGCCAGTAGTTCTGCTCGGCCTCTAGAAGGTTCCCCCGGGGAGCTGTTTTTT. As protein: CASSSARPLEGSPGELFF.

The chain recombines TRBV7-6 with TRBJ2-1, with 14 bases matching TRBD2. Germline CDR1 is SGHVS and CDR2 is FNYEAQ. CDR3 length: 15 residues. With V trimmed by 5 bases and J by 8 bases, 5 bases remained unmatched. The CDR3 region is CASSGTSGSSHEQFF. CDR3 in DNA: TGTGCCAGCAGCGGGACTAGCGGGAGCTCCCATGAGCAGTTCTTC.

V usage is TRBV7-2 and J usage is TRBJ2-3, with 7 bases aligning to TRBD1. The CDR3 is 15 residues long. Trimming at V came to 1 base and at J to 2 bases, leaving 3 bases not matched to a gene. CDR1 and CDR2 (germline): SGHTA, FQGNSA. CDR3 sequence (DNA): TGTGCCAGCAGCTTAGTGGGACAGCCCACAGATACGCAGTATTTT. This sequence encodes CASSLVGQPTDTQYF.

V usage is TRBV5-4 and J usage is TRBJ2-3, with 13 positions matching TRBD2. V gave up 3 bases and J gave up 2 bases; unmatched junction bases: 9. This CDR3 has 18 amino acids. Germline V gives CDR1 SGHNT, CDR2 YYREEE (reference sequence). The CDR3 loop reads CASSSGTSGDLLTDTQYF. In DNA, the CDR3 is TGTGCCAGCAGCTCTGGGACTAGCGGGGACCTCCTCACAGATACGCAGTATTTT.

The chain uses TRBV19 and TRBJ2-7; possible D gene TRBD1, 6 bases. Germline CDR1 LNHDA, CDR2 SQIVND (reference sequence). The length of the CDR3 is 18 residues. V lost 3 bases to trimming and J lost 3 bases, with 24 bases between them. The CDR3 DNA reads as TGTGCCAGTAGTATGACAGGCCCCCGATTAACCAGGATCTACGAGCAGTACTTC. Its protein is CASSMTGPRLTRIYEQYF.

The V and J genes are TRBV27 and TRBJ2-7, with no clear D. Germline CDR1 MNHEY, CDR2 SMNVEV (reference sequence). This CDR3 contains 13 residues. Here the CDR3 reads CGTSSTSRGEQYF. The CDR3 DNA follows: TGTGGCACCAGCAGTACCTCCCGTGGCGAGCAGTACTTC.

CDR3 protein: CASRPQGARNTEAFF. Here the CDR3 DNA reads TGTGCCAGCAGACCCCAAGGGGCCCGGAACACTGAAGCTTTCTTT. This rearrangement joins TRBV27 to TRBJ1-1, with D perhaps matching TRBD1 (5 bases). CDR1 is MNHEY, CDR2 SMNVEV, per germline (reference sequence). The CDR3 loop spans 15 amino acids. Trimming took 6 bases from V and 1 from J, leaving 15 bases between them.

This clone was recorded only once. The rearrangement links TRBV7-6 to TRBJ2-1; 9 bases align to TRBD2. The CDR3 loop spans 16 amino acids. Unmatched junction bases numbered 11, after V lost 5 bases and J lost 6 bases. Germline V gene sequence: CDR1 SGHVS, CDR2 FNYEAQ. CDR3: CASSPLGREGGNEQFF. As DNA, the CDR3 is TGTGCCAGCAGCCCCTTGGGGCGGGAGGGCGGCAATGAGCAGTTCTTC.

This chain connects TRBV4-3 to TRBJ2-2, with 8 positions matching TRBD2. This CDR3 is built from 16 residues. The V gene end was trimmed by 0 bases and the J gene end by 6 bases; junction bases not matched to a gene: 6. Germline V gene data show CDR1 as LGHNA and CDR2 as YSLEER. The CDR3 loop is CASSQDLGLGSGELFF. In DNA form, the CDR3 reads TGCGCCAGCAGCCAAGATTTGGGACTAGGGTCCGGGGAGCTGTTTTTT.

The CDR3 DNA reads TGTGCCAGCAGCTTAGATCAACATGGTGGCTACACCTTC. It translates to CASSLDQHGGYTF. V gene TRBV11-3 combines with J gene TRBJ1-2; D not resolved. The CDR3 runs 13 residues. Germline V gives CDR1 SGHNT, CDR2 YENEEA. Trimming removed 0 bases at V and 7 bases at J, with 9 bases between.

The genes are TRBV18 and TRBJ1-3; D is undetermined. CDR1 is KGHSH, CDR2 LQKENI, per germline. Trimming took off 3 bases at V and 0 bases at J, with 12 bases between the two ends. This CDR3 comprises 16 residues. Here the CDR3 reads CASSPARVNSGNTIYF. CDR3 sequence (DNA): TGTGCCAGCTCACCGGCACGGGTGAACTCTGGAAACACCATATATTTT.

The chain has TRBV5-8 and TRBJ1-5; no definite D call. This CDR3 contains 17 residues. Germline V gives CDR1 SGHTS, CDR2 YDEGEE. V was clipped by 1 base and J by 1 base, with 15 bases between them. CDR3: CASSLYVGLGSNQPQHF. CDR3 coding DNA: TGTGCCAGCAGCTTGTATGTAGGCCTCGGGAGCAATCAGCCCCAGCATTTT.

The rearrangement uses TRBV24-1 and TRBJ2-1, with D hard to call. Trimming left V 7 bases short and J 9 bases short, with 9 bases between. Germline V gives CDR1 KGHDR, CDR2 SFDVKD. The CDR3 is 11 residues long. The CDR3 reads CATSVYGEQFF. The CDR3 DNA reads TGTGCCACCAGCGTATACGGTGAGCAGTTCTTC.

The J gene is TRBJ1-1, the V gene TRBV6-6; tentative D call: TRBD1 (5 bases). There are 12 residues in the CDR3. V gave up 0 bases and J gave up 7 bases, with 6 bases separating them. Looked up from germline, CDR1 is MNHNY and CDR2 is SVGAGI (reference sequence). CDR3 loop: CASSYSTVEAFF. The CDR3 DNA reads as TGTGCCAGCAGTTACTCGACAGTTGAAGCTTTCTTT.

This clone appeared once. The rearrangement joins TRBV19 to TRBJ2-7; D not certain. V was clipped by 2 bases and J by 6 bases, with 17 bases between them. Germline V gene sequence: CDR1 LNHDA, CDR2 SQIVND (reference sequence). The CDR3 totals 15 residues. The CDR3 DNA reads as TGTGCCAGTAGTATATTTACTGGGCGAGTTGCCGAGCAGTACTTC. Its translation is CASSIFTGRVAEQYF.